The present TCR beta chain was sequenced within a study of cytomegalovirus exposure and HLA in healthy donors. Losses at the gene ends were 6 bases for V and 1 base for J; bases not matched to a gene: 10. The CDR3 has 16 residues. CDR1 is LNHDA and CDR2 is SQIVND in the germline V gene (reference sequence). Amplification used 60 Vbeta primers and 13 Jbeta primers. TCRdb keeps only in-frame clones here, not all; method: immunoSEQ multiplex PCR. The repertoire includes approximately 86,000 clones, 85% of them detected once, and 6% to 7.5% sits in the top ten. The clonotype was recovered from a man aged 35 to 55 in good health and CMV-seropositive. The rearrangement uses TRBV19 and TRBJ1-1; TRBD1 matches at 8 bases. The specimen sequenced was PBMCs. In DNA form, the CDR3 reads TGTGCCAGTAGCTACCGGGACAGGACCCCGAACACTGAAGCTTTCTTT. This encodes CASSYRDRTPNTEAFF.